This paragraph reports one TCR beta chain. The V segment lost 0 bases and the J segment 2 bases; nucleotides outside the gene matches: 8. The germline gives CDR1 LGHNA, CDR2 YSLEER. This CDR3 has 18 amino acids. This record comes from a study of blood T cell repertoires in COVID-19. For the study at large: Samples representing acute and convalescent COVID-19 were sourced from the United States, Italy and Spain. PBMCs, B-cell-depleted T cells, or T cells provided the cDNA or gDNA that made up the material.

Source study methods: Amplification with reference gene primers provided the estimates of nucleated cell counts. The repertoire was sequenced with immunoSEQ multiplex PCR; TCRdb's copy has only in-frame clones and lacks some. V, J and clone size were drawn from that table, and D and trimming were deduced from the DNA. The profile shows 350,000 to 450,000 clones, around 91% of them singletons. The Seattle site enrolled patients during active infection and followed them longitudinally. Sample: peripheral blood. This clonotype was obtained from a middle-aged woman with COVID-19, enrolled during active disease. The chain recombines TRBV4-3 with TRBJ2-1; the match to TRBD1 covers 9 bases. The CDR3 sequence: CASSQDGPGQGTYNEQFF. The DNA of the CDR3 is TGCGCCAGCAGCCAAGATGGCCCCGGACAGGGGACCTACAATGAGCAGTTCTTC.